This T cell receptor beta chain comes out of a study of human T cells and chemical hapten exposure. Study details: Patients got weekly scalp diphenylcyclopropenone doses over the roughly 24-week study.

The CDR3 spans 15 residues. V was shortened by 1 base and J by 0 bases, with 6 bases between the two germline ends. Germline values: CDR1 SGHAT, CDR2 FQNNGV. MiXCR, applied by TCRdb to the RACE reads, yields one record per CDR3 protein. Seen here are tens of thousands of distinct CDR3 sequences, about 11% observed once, and the top ten hold 3.5% to 4.5%. The time point was: patch test 1, 2 weeks after DPC sensitization. Treatment specified: therapeutic diphenylcyclopropenone sensitization with weekly scalp DPC. Unfractionated whole blood yielded total RNA. Notes on this clonotype: Its antigen remains unidentified.

Study conclusions and caveats: The presence of alopecia in the donors means their immune response may differ from healthy people's.

The rearrangement joins TRBV11-2 to TRBJ2-2; D is undetermined. This receptor was taken from a woman aged 60 to 75 with alopecia areata. Some clones in this sample may be carry-over from other donors' samples. The sequenced sample was whole blood, obtained in connection with sensitization to the hapten diphenylcyclopropenone (DPC). CDR3 amino acids: CASSLGISNTGELFF. DNA for the CDR3: TGTGCCAGCAGCTTAGGAATTTCGAACACCGGGGAGCTGTTTTTT.